Listed below are T cell receptor beta chains from one sample, sequenced in a study of CD8 T cells in Susac syndrome. TCRdb recomputed calls from the immunoSEQ multiplex PCR reads with MiXCR, one row per CDR3 protein. In the table there are about 140,000 distinct CDR3 sequences, 85% to 95% of which are singletons. Sequenced input: CD4+ T cells from PBMCs. The receptor set was obtained from a human donor with multiple sclerosis. Each CDR3 is given with its conserved first and last residue. The D gene is left open where the match is weak. A clone size is listed for some rows: how often the clone was seen (once, few, many), or a class if it is expanded.

j_call	d_call	clone_size	v_call	cdr3_aa	cdr3_nt
TRBJ2-1	TRBD2	.	TRBV9	CASSAGSGTRGFF	TGTGCCAGCAGCGCAGGATCCGGGACTAGAGGGTTCTTC
TRBJ2-4	TRBD1	.	TRBV29-1	CSVASGQGENIQYF	TGCAGCGTTGCTTCGGGACAGGGGGAGAACATTCAGTACTTC
TRBJ2-1	TRBD1	.	TRBV15	CAASRDLTGGGNEQFF	TGTGCCGCCAGCAGAGATCTGACAGGGGGCGGGAATGAGCAGTTCTTC
TRBJ2-1	.	.	TRBV9	CASSVAGTLAYNEQFF	TGTGCCAGCAGCGTAGCGGGGACCTTAGCGTACAATGAGCAGTTCTTC
TRBJ1-1	TRBD1	.	TRBV7-6	CASSPRTGVGAEAFF	TGTGCCAGCAGCCCCCGAACAGGGGTGGGCGCTGAAGCTTTCTTT
TRBJ1-1	TRBD1	.	TRBV6-5	CASSTGQGPEAFF	TGTGCCAGCAGTACGGGACAGGGACCTGAAGCTTTCTTT
TRBJ2-1	.	.	TRBV5-4	CASSLKLNNEQFF	TGTGCCAGCAGCTTAAAACTGAACAATGAGCAGTTCTTC
TRBJ2-7	TRBD2	.	TRBV27	CASKPGLAFYEQYF	TGTGCCAGCAAACCGGGACTAGCGTTCTACGAGCAGTACTTC
TRBJ2-3	.	.	TRBV20-1	CSARGPNTGDTQYF	TGCAGTGCTAGAGGCCCGAATACAGGCGATACGCAGTATTTT
TRBJ1-1	.	.	TRBV29-1	CSVAVGVSTEAFF	TGCAGCGTGGCGGTCGGGGTTTCGACTGAAGCTTTCTTT
TRBJ1-5	.	.	TRBV27	CASSTYRERDQPQHF	TGTGCCAGCAGTACCTACAGGGAACGAGATCAGCCCCAGCATTTT
TRBJ1-2	.	.	TRBV11-2	CASSLASQAGYTF	TGTGCCAGCAGCTTAGCGTCGCAGGCAGGCTACACCTTC
TRBJ2-1	TRBD2	.	TRBV12-3/TRBV12-4	CASVRTSSHNEQFF	TGTGCCAGCGTTAGGACTAGCAGCCACAATGAGCAGTTCTTC
TRBJ1-5	.	once	TRBV9	CASGEEVRPQHF	TGTGCCAGCGGAGAGGAGGTAAGACCCCAGCATTTT
TRBJ1-5	TRBD1	.	TRBV20-1	CSAKVGTGPDQPQHF	TGCAGTGCTAAGGTCGGGACAGGACCTGATCAGCCCCAGCATTTT
TRBJ1-1	.	.	TRBV6-5	CASSYQWTDEAFF	TGTGCCAGCAGTTACCAGTGGACAGATGAAGCTTTCTTT
TRBJ1-1	TRBD1	.	TRBV9	CASSPRGQVNTEAFF	TGTGCCAGCAGCCCTAGAGGACAGGTCAACACTGAAGCTTTCTTT
TRBJ2-3	.	few	TRBV7-9	CASSLVAASTDTQYF	TGTGCCAGCAGCTTGGTAGCAGCTAGCACAGATACGCAGTATTTT
TRBJ2-3	TRBD2	.	TRBV20-1	CSATPVAGGADTQYF	TGCAGTGCTACCCCCGTGGCGGGAGGGGCAGATACGCAGTATTTT
TRBJ2-4	.	.	TRBV6-2/TRBV6-3	CASTDSPRNIQYF	TGTGCCAGCACCGACAGTCCGAGAAACATTCAGTACTTC
TRBJ2-1	TRBD2	few	TRBV6-1	CASGLAGNNEQFF	TGTGCCAGCGGACTAGCGGGTAACAATGAGCAGTTCTTC
TRBJ1-1	.	.	TRBV20-1	CSARGTVSEAFF	TGCAGTGCTAGAGGGACAGTCTCTGAAGCTTTCTTT
TRBJ1-6	TRBD1	.	TRBV5-4	CASSFGTATGISPLHF	TGTGCCAGCAGCTTTGGGACAGCGACGGGAATTTCACCCCTCCACTTT
TRBJ1-1	.	.	TRBV5-6	CASSWGRMNTEAFF	TGTGCCAGCAGCTGGGGACGGATGAACACTGAAGCTTTCTTT
TRBJ2-7	.	.	TRBV24-1	CATSGLSYEQYF	TGTGCCACCAGTGGGTTGAGTTACGAGCAGTACTTC
TRBJ2-7	TRBD1	.	TRBV6-6	CASSLTGGAPYEQYF	TGTGCCAGCAGCCTTACAGGGGGTGCCCCCTACGAGCAGTACTTC
TRBJ2-1	.	.	TRBV7-6	CASSLVGPSSYNEQFF	TGTGCCAGCAGCTTAGTAGGCCCCAGCTCCTACAATGAGCAGTTCTTC
TRBJ1-1	.	.	TRBV9	CASSVVGDTRAFF	TGTGCCAGCAGCGTAGTCGGGGATACTCGGGCTTTCTTT
TRBJ2-2	.	.	TRBV3-1	CASITDNGELFF	TGTGCCAGCATCACAGATAACGGGGAGCTGTTTTTT
TRBJ2-7	TRBD1	.	TRBV12-3/TRBV12-4	CASSRDSYEQYF	TGTGCCAGCAGTCGGGACAGCTACGAGCAGTACTTC
TRBJ2-6	.	.	TRBV13	CASSAYRGANVLTF	TGTGCCAGCAGCGCATACAGGGGGGCCAACGTCCTGACTTTC
TRBJ2-1	TRBD1	.	TRBV24-1	CATSARGRDRGLNEQFF	TGTGCCACCAGTGCCCGCGGTCGGGACAGGGGGCTCAATGAGCAGTTCTTC
TRBJ2-7	.	.	TRBV9	CASSYRGDTTYEQYF	TGTGCCAGCAGCTACCGCGGGGACACCACCTACGAGCAGTACTTC
TRBJ2-6	.	.	TRBV9	CASSVDTDSGANVLTF	TGTGCCAGCAGCGTCGATACAGACTCTGGGGCCAACGTCCTGACTTTC
TRBJ2-1	.	.	TRBV30	CAWTLQGTHHEQFF	TGTGCCTGGACCTTACAGGGAACTCACCATGAGCAGTTCTTC
TRBJ2-7	.	.	TRBV2	CASSDTTLTDYEQYF	TGTGCCAGCAGTGACACTACCCTAACAGACTACGAGCAGTACTTC
TRBJ1-2	.	.	TRBV12-3/TRBV12-4	CASSLGGGYTF	TGTGCCAGCAGTTTAGGGGGTGGCTACACCTTC
TRBJ1-1	.	.	TRBV20-1	CSANADTEAFF	TGCAGTGCTAACGCGGACACTGAAGCTTTCTTT
TRBJ2-7	TRBD2	.	TRBV20-1	CSARKLAGGTYEQYF	TGCAGTGCTAGAAAACTAGCGGGGGGAACCTACGAGCAGTACTTC
TRBJ1-5	TRBD1	once	TRBV30	CAWRGTGGEQPQHF	TGTGCCTGGAGGGGGACAGGGGGAGAACAGCCCCAGCATTTT
TRBJ1-2	TRBD1	.	TRBV30	CAWSQGQGHGYTF	TGTGCCTGGAGCCAGGGACAGGGACATGGCTACACCTTC
TRBJ2-1	.	.	TRBV23-1	CASSKALRVYNEQFF	TGCGCCAGCAGTAAAGCCTTACGAGTTTACAATGAGCAGTTCTTC
TRBJ2-7	.	.	TRBV30	CAWSVQAEGGQYF	TGTGCCTGGAGTGTACAGGCTGAGGGCGGGCAGTACTTC
TRBJ1-5	TRBD1	.	TRBV12-3/TRBV12-4	CASSLWTGSSNQPQHF	TGTGCCAGCAGTTTATGGACAGGAAGTAGCAATCAGCCCCAGCATTTT
TRBJ2-7	TRBD1	.	TRBV3-1	CASSQDRMGVSEQYF	TGTGCCAGCAGCCAGGACAGGATGGGGGTGTCCGAGCAGTACTTC
TRBJ2-5	.	.	TRBV24-1	CATSGSNQEIQYF	TGTGCCACCAGTGGATCCAACCAAGAGATCCAGTACTTC